Sequencing of this T cell receptor (beta chain) was carried out in a study of molecular identifiers for immune sequencing clone quantification. General study findings and limits: Because of identical TCR molecules sharing a barcode, sizes of highly expanded clones could be underestimated. Spiked TCR RNA from one Jurkat cell reportedly showed up when mixed among approximately 990,000 naive cells.

The germline CDR1 and CDR2 sequences are LGHNA and YSLEER. Losses at the gene ends were 2 bases for V and 5 bases for J; bases not matched to a gene: 4. The CDR3 totals 16 residues. Sorting was used to obtain naive CD8 T cells (CD8+CD4-CCR7+CD45RA+). A remark on this clonotype: Antigen unknown.

Methods described previously, with TCR primers listed, were used for bulk TCR libraries. In TCRdb, the PCR reads were re-called with MiXCR into one record per CDR3 protein. In the table there are hundreds of thousands of distinct CDR3 sequences, nearly 20% of which are singletons. The specimen sequenced was naive CD8+ T cells from blood, with Jurkat cell RNA spiked in. Subset in this sample: FACS-sorted CD8+CD4-CCR7+CD45RA+ naive T cells. V and J are TRBV4-3 and TRBJ2-3; 13 nucleotides agree with TRBD2. This receptor was identified in a human donor in good health. Some libraries in this study had Jurkat cell RNA spiked in. The CDR3 DNA reads TGCGCCAGCAGCCAAAGACTAGCGGGGGGTATAGATACGCAGTATTTT. Translating gives CASSQRLAGGIDTQYF.